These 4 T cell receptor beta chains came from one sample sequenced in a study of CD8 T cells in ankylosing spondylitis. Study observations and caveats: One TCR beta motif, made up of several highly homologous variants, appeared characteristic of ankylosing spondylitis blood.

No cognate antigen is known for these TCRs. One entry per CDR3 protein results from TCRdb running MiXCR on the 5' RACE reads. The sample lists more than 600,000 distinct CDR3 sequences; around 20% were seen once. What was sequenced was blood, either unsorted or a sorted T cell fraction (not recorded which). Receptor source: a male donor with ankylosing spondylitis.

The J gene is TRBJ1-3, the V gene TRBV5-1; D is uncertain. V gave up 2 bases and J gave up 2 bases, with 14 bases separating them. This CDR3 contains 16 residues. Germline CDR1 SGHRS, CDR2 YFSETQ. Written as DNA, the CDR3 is TGCGCCAGCAGCTTACGAGTCGGGCAGGCTGGAAACACCATATATTTT. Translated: CASSLRVGQAGNTIYF.

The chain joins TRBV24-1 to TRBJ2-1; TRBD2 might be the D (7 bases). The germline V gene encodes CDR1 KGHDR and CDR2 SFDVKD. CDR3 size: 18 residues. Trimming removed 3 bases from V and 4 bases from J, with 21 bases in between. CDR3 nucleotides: TGTGCCACCAGTGATCCGCTACAGGGCTCGGGAGGTTACAATGAGCAGTTCTTC. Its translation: CATSDPLQGSGGYNEQFF.

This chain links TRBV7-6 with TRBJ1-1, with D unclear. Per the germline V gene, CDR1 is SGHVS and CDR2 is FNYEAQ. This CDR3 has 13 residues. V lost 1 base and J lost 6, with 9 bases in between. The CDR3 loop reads CASSLVLDAEAFF. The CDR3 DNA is TGTGCCAGCAGCTTAGTGCTCGACGCTGAAGCTTTCTTT.

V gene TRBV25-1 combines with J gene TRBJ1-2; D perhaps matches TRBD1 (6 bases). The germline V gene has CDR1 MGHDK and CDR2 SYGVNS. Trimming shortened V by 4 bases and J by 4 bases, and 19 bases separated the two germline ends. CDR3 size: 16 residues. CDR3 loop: CASSGPDRNSPYGYTF. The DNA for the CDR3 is TGTGCCAGCAGTGGCCCCGACAGGAACTCTCCCTATGGCTACACCTTC.